This TCR beta chain derives from a study of T cell changes during pregnancy in multiple sclerosis. About this clone: The same CDR3 is also encoded by other DNA sequences in this sample.

Generated by immunoSEQ multiplex PCR, the TCRdb table keeps only in-frame clones and is missing some. This sample has about 43,000 clones, with roughly 88% found just once. The CDR3 runs 14 residues. The junction had 2 bases not matched to a gene; V was cut back by 4 bases and J by 0 bases. The V gene's germline CDR1 is SEHNR and CDR2 FQNEAQ (reference sequence). The sequenced material came from PBMCs (not recorded whether the cells were cultured). The clonotype was recovered from a female donor with multiple sclerosis, enrolled in a pregnancy study. This chain connects TRBV7-9 to TRBJ2-7; 8 nucleotides match TRBD2. The chain's CDR3 is CASSSSGSSYEQYF. For the CDR3, the DNA is TGTGCCAGCAGCTCCAGCGGGAGCTCCTACGAGCAGTACTTC. The full variable domain, completed using reference TRBV7-9 and TRBJ2-7, is DTGVSQNPRHKITKRGQNVTFRCDPISEHNRLYWYRQTLGQGPEFLTYFQNEAQLEKSRLLSDRFSAERPKGSFSTLEIQRTEQGDSAMYLCASSSSGSSYEQYFGPGTRLTVT.